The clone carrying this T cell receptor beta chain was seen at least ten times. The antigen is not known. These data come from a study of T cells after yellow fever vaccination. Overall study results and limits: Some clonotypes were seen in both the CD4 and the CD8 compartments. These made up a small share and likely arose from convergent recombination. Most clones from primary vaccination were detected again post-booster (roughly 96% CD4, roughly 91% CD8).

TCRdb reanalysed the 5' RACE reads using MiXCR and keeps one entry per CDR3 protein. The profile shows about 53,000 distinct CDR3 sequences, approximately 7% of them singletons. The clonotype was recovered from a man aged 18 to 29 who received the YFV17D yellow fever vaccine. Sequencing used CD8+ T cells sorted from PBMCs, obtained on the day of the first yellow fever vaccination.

DNA of the CDR3: TGTGCCACCAGTGATTTCGGGGGTAATGAGCAGTTCTTC. Amino acids: CATSDFGGNEQFF. The V and J genes are TRBV24-1 and TRBJ2-1; weak D call: TRBD2 (6 bases). Looked up from germline, CDR1 is KGHDR and CDR2 is SFDVKD. This CDR3 has 13 residues. Trimming stripped 1 base from V and 7 bases from J, with 7 bases between.